Detailed here is one T cell receptor beta chain. The data belong to a study of blood T cells in healthy people across ages. With 1 base clipped from V and 3 bases from J, the junction kept 13 bases outside the gene matches. Germline CDR1 is GTSNPN and CDR2 is SVGIG (reference sequence). The CDR3 length is 17 residues. Then a second PCR, running about 6 to 12 cycles, was carried out with a sample-barcoded 5' primer and a J-beta primer mix. TCRdb recomputed calls from the 5' RACE reads with MiXCR, one row per CDR3 protein. The profile covers some 900,000 distinct CDR3 sequences, with roughly 43% appearing a single time and around an eighth taken by the ten largest.

Sequenced sample: blood. The V call is TRBV30, the J call TRBJ1-2; 8 bases fit TRBD1. The receptor's source is a man aged 30 to 45 in good health. CDR3 nucleotides: TGTGCCTGGAGTGAAAATCTAGGGACAGGAGTTTACTATGGCTACACCTTC. This translates into CAWSENLGTGVYYGYTF.